This entry features one T cell receptor beta chain sequence. The sample belongs to a study of shared clonotypes between healthy human individuals. Using immunoSEQ multiplex PCR, the repertoire was profiled, and TCRdb retains in-frame clones only, with some absent. The table has about 2.2 million clones, 80% to 95% seen once. With 1 base removed from V and 0 bases from J, the gap between germline ends came to 10 bases. The CDR3 sequence is 15 residues long. CDR1 and CDR2 (germline): SGHDT, YYEEEE. Naive CD8 cells, CD45RO-negative and positively selected for CCR7, excluded terminally differentiated effector memory CD45RA+ cells.

This clonotype was sampled from a man younger than 30 in good health. Some clones in this sample may be carry-over from other donors' samples. The chain carries TRBV5-6 and TRBJ1-2; perhaps TRBD1 as D (6 bases). Source material: naive CD8+ T cells from PBMCs. Here the CDR3 reads CASSLWTATNYGYTF. In nucleotides, the CDR3 is TGTGCCAGCAGCTTGTGGACAGCTACTAACTATGGCTACACCTTC.